This TCR beta chain is drawn from a study of human T cells and chemical hapten exposure. This clonotype has ten or more counts. Time point specified: pre-sensitization, week 0. Documented treatment: therapeutic diphenylcyclopropenone sensitization with weekly scalp DPC. Each CDR3 protein is one row after TCRdb ran MiXCR on the RACE reads. The table includes about 120,000 distinct CDR3 sequences, roughly 13% detected once. Trimming shortened V by 2 bases and J by 8 bases, and 21 bases separated the two germline ends. The length of the CDR3 is 16 residues. CDR1 and CDR2 from the germline V gene are LGHDT and YNNKEL (reference sequence).

Sample: whole blood, taken in connection with sensitization to the hapten diphenylcyclopropenone (DPC). The chain recombines TRBV3-1 with TRBJ1-2; D may be TRBD1 (5 bases). The source of this sequence is a woman under 30 with alopecia areata. Some clones in this sample may be carry-over from other donors' samples. CDR3 sequence reads: CASSQRAGFWRFGYTF. CDR3 in DNA: TGTGCCAGCAGCCAAAGAGCAGGGTTCTGGCGTTTCGGCTACACCTTC.